Shown below are 5 T cell receptor beta chains from a single sample sequenced in a study of cytotoxic CD8 clonotypes in ibrutinib-treated CLL. The data were produced by immunoSEQ multiplex PCR, yet TCRdb's version contains in-frame clones alone and is incomplete. The table includes about 40,000 clones, about three quarters detected once. Sample: PBMCs, taken at disease progression, from a patient treated with ibrutinib. The receptors were gathered from a human donor with chronic lymphocytic leukemia.

In its sample, this clone was seen once. This chain uses TRBV6-6 with TRBJ1-3; 10 nucleotides align to TRBD1. CDR3 length equals 13 residues. The germline gives CDR1 MNHNY, CDR2 SVGAGI (reference sequence). Trimming at V came to 8 bases and at J to 5 bases, leaving 3 bases not matched to a gene. DNA of the CDR3: TGTGCCAGCGGGGGACAGGGGCGAAACACCATATATTTT. It translates to CASGGQGRNTIYF.

CDR3 loop: CASSAASGTANTEAFF. The CDR3 DNA reads TGCGCCAGCAGCGCCGCCTCCGGGACAGCCAACACTGAAGCTTTCTTT. This sequence joins TRBV5-1 and TRBJ1-1; 7 positions agree with TRBD1. The CDR3 runs 16 residues. Germline V lookup: CDR1 SGHRS, CDR2 YFSETQ. V was clipped by 4 bases and J by 2 bases; unmatched bases: 11.

V gene TRBV7-9 combines with J gene TRBJ2-5, with TRBD1 matching over 9 bases. The CDR3 covers 13 residues. The V segment lost 5 bases and the J segment 9 bases; nucleotides outside the gene matches: 7. The germline gives CDR1 SEHNR, CDR2 FQNEAQ (reference sequence). The CDR3 DNA is TGTGCCAGCAGCCTGGACAGGGGTAGGGCCCAGTACTTC. Protein: CASSLDRGRAQYF.

The chain employs TRBV13 and TRBJ2-5; 7 positions match TRBD1. The germline V gene has CDR1 PRHDT and CDR2 FYEKMQ (reference sequence). The CDR3 covers 16 residues. Trimming cost V 4 bases and J 2 bases; bases outside gene matches: 10. The CDR3 here is CASSSTGWGRQETQYF. CDR3 sequence (DNA): TGTGCCAGCAGCTCGACAGGGTGGGGGAGACAAGAGACCCAGTACTTC. The full variable domain, its missing parts supplied by reference TRBV13 and TRBJ2-5, is AAGVIQSPRHLIKEKRETATLKCYPIPRHDTVYWYQQGPGQDPQFLISFYEKMQSDKGSIPDRFSAQQFSDYHSELNMSSLELGDSALYFCASSSTGWGRQETQYFGPGTRLLVL.

A remark on this clone: An end of the junction does not agree with germline; a read error may underlie this. The chain employs TRBV6-1 and TRBJ2-1; TRBD1 might be the D (5 bases). The V gene's germline CDR1 is MNHNS and CDR2 SASEGT. This CDR3 comprises 13 residues. The DNA of the CDR3 is TGTGCCAGCAGTGAAGCGGATTCTGGGGTCAGGGTCTTC. Translation: CASSEADSGVRVF.